These T cell receptor beta chains were read from a single sample in a study of identical twins. TCRdb passed the 5' RACE reads through MiXCR, listing each CDR3 protein once. The repertoire holds 460,000 or so distinct CDR3 sequences, 12% to 15% seen once, with about 0.54% in the top ten. These same records also appear under a second study, on yellow fever vaccine responses in identical twins.

The specimen was CD4+ T cells sorted from blood. The source is a woman aged 18-30 years in good health. CDR3s leave out the opening cysteine and the closing phenylalanine or tryptophan.

TRBJ1-1	TRBV14	ASSLAHGNTEAF
TRBJ1-6	TRBV11-2	ASSFWPRDSSYNSPLH
TRBJ2-7	TRBV11-2	AVGAFTYEQY
TRBJ1-1	TRBV6-5	ASSYSGVPFRDTEAF
TRBJ1-2	TRBV20-1	SAPGQGDYGYT
TRBJ2-2	TRBV9	ASSVVGILTGELF
TRBJ2-3	TRBV3-1	ASSQGELAGTDTQY
TRBJ2-6	TRBV20-1	SANNRAGANVLT
TRBJ1-5	TRBV6-2/TRBV6-3	ASRYSRGEIQPQH
TRBJ2-5	TRBV3-1	ASSQDRGQIQETQY
TRBJ2-7	TRBV5-1	ASSPKPETYEQY
TRBJ2-3	TRBV20-1	SALPAGGTTDTQY
TRBJ1-5	TRBV7-2	ASSLRGQSNQPQH
TRBJ2-1	TRBV5-1	ASRPLAASYNEQF
TRBJ2-1	TRBV2	ASSRPPRAGPSNEQF
TRBJ1-1	TRBV27	ATKVMWLRNTEAF
TRBJ2-2	TRBV5-1	ASSLFPDSKNTGELF
TRBJ2-3	TRBV6-1	ASSLGTSISRGDTQY
TRBJ2-7	TRBV7-9	ASSSQHGQY
TRBJ2-3	TRBV5-1	ASSFTHDTQY
TRBJ2-2	TRBV5-1	ASSLWPGVVTGELF
TRBJ1-5	TRBV9	ASSVSGAISQPQH
TRBJ2-7	TRBV7-8	ASSLVLSGLEQY
TRBJ2-2	TRBV7-7	ASSIPRSGLAGVSSWAGELF
TRBJ2-5	TRBV12-3/TRBV12-4	ASSTLTGVQETQY
TRBJ2-7	TRBV5-1	ASRLGFEDEQY
TRBJ1-1	TRBV12-3/TRBV12-4	ASSQGAEAF
TRBJ1-1	TRBV6-2/TRBV6-3	ASTNHQGSEAF
TRBJ2-2	TRBV20-1	SAGGGKGTGELF
TRBJ2-7	TRBV3-1	ASSQITWDRVPPTYEQY
TRBJ2-1	TRBV7-2	ASSLALVSEQF